A selection of T cell receptor beta chains follows, all from one sample in a study of hypomethylating agent response in myelodysplastic syndrome. The method was immunoSEQ multiplex PCR; TCRdb's version includes in-frame clones alone and lacks a portion of them. This table has around 1,800 clones, around four fifths appearing once. Specimen: bone marrow, collected before or after starting hypomethylating agent treatment for myelodysplastic syndrome (not recorded which). These receptors were collected from a human donor with myelodysplastic syndrome. Each CDR3 is given with its conserved first and last residue. Each record gives: clone size, D gene, V gene, J gene, CDR3 DNA, CDR3 protein. The D gene is left open where the match is weak. Not every row has a clone size; where given, it reads once, few, many or a size class.

abundance: -; d_gene: -; v_gene: TRBV6-5; j_gene: TRBJ2-7; CDR3nt: TGTGCCAGCAGTTACCACGGTTCCTACGAGCAGTACTTC; CDR3aa: CASSYHGSYEQYF
abundance: few; d_gene: -; v_gene: TRBV19; j_gene: TRBJ1-6; CDR3nt: TGTGCCAGTAAAAGTCGAGGCTCCTATAATTCACCCCTCCACTTT; CDR3aa: CASKSRGSYNSPLHF
abundance: -; d_gene: -; v_gene: TRBV30; j_gene: TRBJ2-5; CDR3nt: TGTGCCTGGAGGAAAGGGGCGTCCGAGACCCAGTACTTC; CDR3aa: CAWRKGASETQYF
abundance: -; d_gene: -; v_gene: TRBV19; j_gene: TRBJ2-1; CDR3nt: TGTGCCAGTAGTAGGCAGGGGGGATACAATGAGCAGTTCTTC; CDR3aa: CASSRQGGYNEQFF
abundance: -; d_gene: -; v_gene: TRBV5-1; j_gene: TRBJ1-2; CDR3nt: TGCGCCAGCAGCTTGGAAAAGGCGGGCGGGACACCGCTCGCCTTC; CDR3aa: CASSLEKAGGTPLAF
abundance: -; d_gene: TRBD1; v_gene: TRBV5-8; j_gene: TRBJ2-2; CDR3nt: TGTGCCAGCAGCCCGGGACAGGGTTTTACCGGGGAGCTGTTTTTT; CDR3aa: CASSPGQGFTGELFF
abundance: -; d_gene: -; v_gene: TRBV7-2; j_gene: TRBJ2-5; CDR3nt: TGTGCCAGCAGCTTTTGGGCCGGCCAAGAGACCCAGTACTTC; CDR3aa: CASSFWAGQETQYF
abundance: -; d_gene: -; v_gene: TRBV5-4; j_gene: TRBJ2-1; CDR3nt: TGTGCCAGCAGCTTGGCCGGAGGGGGCTACAATGAGCAGTTCTTC; CDR3aa: CASSLAGGGYNEQFF
abundance: few; d_gene: TRBD1; v_gene: TRBV7-9; j_gene: TRBJ1-2; CDR3nt: TGTGCCAGCAGCTCCGGGACAGCGATGGTATCTAACTATGGCTACACCTTC; CDR3aa: CASSSGTAMVSNYGYTF
abundance: -; d_gene: TRBD2; v_gene: TRBV7-7; j_gene: TRBJ2-5; CDR3nt: TGTGCTAGCAGCTTAACGGGGGGGGAGACCCAGTACTTC; CDR3aa: CASSLTGGETQYF
abundance: -; d_gene: -; v_gene: TRBV5-1; j_gene: TRBJ2-2; CDR3nt: TGCGCCAGCAGCTTGGGACCTGCGAACACCGGGGAGCTGTTTTTT; CDR3aa: CASSLGPANTGELFF
abundance: once; d_gene: -; v_gene: TRBV2; j_gene: TRBJ2-1; CDR3nt: TGTGCCAGCAGTTCCCCCTCGGCTAATGAGCAGTTCTTC; CDR3aa: CASSSPSANEQFF
abundance: -; d_gene: -; v_gene: TRBV6-5; j_gene: TRBJ1-5; CDR3nt: TGTGCCAGCAGCCCGGACGGAACTAGCAATCAGCCCCAGCATTTT; CDR3aa: CASSPDGTSNQPQHF
abundance: -; d_gene: -; v_gene: TRBV6-6; j_gene: TRBJ1-5; CDR3nt: TGTGCCAGCAGTTCCGGGTCCTTGATGGGGAATCAGCCCCAGCATTTT; CDR3aa: CASSSGSLMGNQPQHF
abundance: -; d_gene: TRBD1; v_gene: TRBV5-1; j_gene: TRBJ1-3; CDR3nt: TGCGCCAGCAGCCCGACAGGGGGGATACGGAACACCATATATTTT; CDR3aa: CASSPTGGIRNTIYF
abundance: -; d_gene: -; v_gene: TRBV5-1; j_gene: TRBJ2-2; CDR3nt: TGCGCCAGCAGCTTGTCAACGATCCGTGCCGGGGAGCTGTTTTTT; CDR3aa: CASSLSTIRAGELFF
abundance: -; d_gene: TRBD2; v_gene: TRBV7-2; j_gene: TRBJ2-5; CDR3nt: TGTGCCAGCAGCTTGGGGACTAGCGGGGTGATACAAGAGACCCAGTACTTC; CDR3aa: CASSLGTSGVIQETQYF
abundance: -; d_gene: -; v_gene: TRBV6-1; j_gene: TRBJ1-1; CDR3nt: TGTGCCAGCAGCGAGACAGGCCGGGGCACTGAAGCTTTCTTT; CDR3aa: CASSETGRGTEAFF
abundance: -; d_gene: -; v_gene: TRBV6-1; j_gene: TRBJ2-5; CDR3nt: TGTGCCAGCAGTGATTTTGTAGAGACCCAGTACTTC; CDR3aa: CASSDFVETQYF
abundance: -; d_gene: -; v_gene: TRBV5-4; j_gene: TRBJ1-3; CDR3nt: TGTGCCAGCAAGCCAGGGACCGGAAACACCATATATTTT; CDR3aa: CASKPGTGNTIYF
abundance: -; d_gene: TRBD2; v_gene: TRBV5-1; j_gene: TRBJ2-6; CDR3nt: TGCGCCAGCAGCTTGGATGGAGCGGGGGGGACCTCTGGGGCCAACGTCCTGACTTTC; CDR3aa: CASSLDGAGGTSGANVLTF
abundance: once; d_gene: -; v_gene: TRBV7-9; j_gene: TRBJ2-3; CDR3nt: TGTGCCAGCAGCTTATTCAGGGCCGATACGCAGTATTTT; CDR3aa: CASSLFRADTQYF
abundance: -; d_gene: TRBD1; v_gene: TRBV5-1; j_gene: TRBJ1-3; CDR3nt: TGCGCCAGCAGCGCCGGGACAGGGTTAAACACCATATATTTT; CDR3aa: CASSAGTGLNTIYF
abundance: -; d_gene: -; v_gene: TRBV27; j_gene: TRBJ1-3; CDR3nt: TGTGCCAGCAGTTTGAATCCTATAACCTGGAGCTCTGGAAACACCATATATTTT; CDR3aa: CASSLNPITWSSGNTIYF
abundance: -; d_gene: -; v_gene: TRBV14; j_gene: TRBJ2-7; CDR3nt: TGTGCCAGCAGCCAAGGACAGATGAGATCCTACGAGCAGTACTTC; CDR3aa: CASSQGQMRSYEQYF
abundance: large; d_gene: TRBD2; v_gene: TRBV6-5; j_gene: TRBJ2-7; CDR3nt: TGTGCCAGCAGTTATCGGCGGGGGGGCCACGAGCAGTACTTC; CDR3aa: CASSYRRGGHEQYF
abundance: -; d_gene: TRBD1; v_gene: TRBV18; j_gene: TRBJ2-5; CDR3nt: TGTGCCAGCTCACCACCGGGACAGGGGCAAGAGACCCAGTACTTC; CDR3aa: CASSPPGQGQETQYF
abundance: -; d_gene: TRBD1; v_gene: TRBV4-3; j_gene: TRBJ1-2; CDR3nt: TGCGCCAGCAGCCAAGATCAGGCAGGGGGCTATGGGGGCTACACCTTC; CDR3aa: CASSQDQAGGYGGYTF
abundance: -; d_gene: -; v_gene: TRBV9; j_gene: TRBJ1-3; CDR3nt: TGTGCCAGCAGCGGTACAGGTATCGCTGGAAACACCATATATTTT; CDR3aa: CASSGTGIAGNTIYF
abundance: -; d_gene: -; v_gene: TRBV30; j_gene: TRBJ2-3; CDR3nt: TGTGCCTGGGGGGCCGTCCCGGGAACGCAGTATTTT; CDR3aa: CAWGAVPGTQYF